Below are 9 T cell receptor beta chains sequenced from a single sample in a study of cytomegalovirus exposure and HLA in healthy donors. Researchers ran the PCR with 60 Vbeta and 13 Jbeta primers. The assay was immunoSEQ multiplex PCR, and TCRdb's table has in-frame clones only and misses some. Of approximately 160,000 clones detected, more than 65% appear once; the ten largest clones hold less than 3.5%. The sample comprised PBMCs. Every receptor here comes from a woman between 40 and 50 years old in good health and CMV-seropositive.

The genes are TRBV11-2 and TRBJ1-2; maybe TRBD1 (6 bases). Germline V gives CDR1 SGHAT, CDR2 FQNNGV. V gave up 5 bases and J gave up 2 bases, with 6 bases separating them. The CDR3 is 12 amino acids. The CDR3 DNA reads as TGTGCCAGCAGCCAGGGGAACTATGGCTACACCTTC. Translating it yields CASSQGNYGYTF.

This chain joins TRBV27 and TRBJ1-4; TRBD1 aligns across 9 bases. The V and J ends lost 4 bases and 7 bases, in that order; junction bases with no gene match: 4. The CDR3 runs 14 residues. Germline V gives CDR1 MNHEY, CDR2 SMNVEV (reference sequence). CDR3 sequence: CASSSGQGREKLFF. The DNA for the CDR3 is TGTGCCAGCAGTTCGGGACAGGGTCGTGAAAAACTGTTTTTT.

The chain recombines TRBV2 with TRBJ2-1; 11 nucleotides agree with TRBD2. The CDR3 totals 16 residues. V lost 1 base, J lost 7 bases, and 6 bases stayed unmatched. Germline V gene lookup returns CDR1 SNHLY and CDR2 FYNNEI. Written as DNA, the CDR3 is TGTGCCAGCAGTGAAGTTTTCCTAGCGGGGGGAAATGAGCAGTTCTTC. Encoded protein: CASSEVFLAGGNEQFF.

The CDR3 DNA reads TGTGCCAGCAGCTTGGGGGGGCGGGAGGTATTCTACGAGCAGTACTTC. Translated, it gives CASSLGGREVFYEQYF. The J gene is TRBJ2-7, the V gene TRBV5-6; 8 positions match TRBD2. Trimming removed 0 bases from V and 3 bases from J; junction bases left unmatched: 8. The CDR3 is 16 amino acids. From germline, CDR1 is SGHDT and CDR2 YYEEEE.

In DNA form, the CDR3 reads TGCGCCAGCACGCAGAGGGGGTCGAACACTGAAGCTTTCTTT. Translating gives CASTQRGSNTEAFF. The chain couples TRBV5-1 to TRBJ1-1, with D possibly matching TRBD1 (6 bases). This CDR3 region has 14 residues. V was trimmed by 6 bases and J by 1 base, leaving 13 bases between them. In germline, CDR1 is SGHRS, CDR2 YFSETQ. The full variable domain, rest sourced from reference TRBV5-1 and TRBJ1-1, is KAGVTQTPRYLIKTRGQQVTLSCSPISGHRSVSWYQQTPGQGLQFLFEYFSETQRNKGNFPGRFSGRQFSNSRSEMNVSTLELGDSALYLCASTQRGSNTEAFFGQGTRLTVV.

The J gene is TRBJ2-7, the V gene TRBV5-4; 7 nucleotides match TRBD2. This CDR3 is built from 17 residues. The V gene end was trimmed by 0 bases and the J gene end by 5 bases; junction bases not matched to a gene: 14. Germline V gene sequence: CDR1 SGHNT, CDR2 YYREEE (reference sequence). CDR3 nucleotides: TGTGCCAGCAGCTTGGCCGGCTTCGGGAGGCCCCGGGACGAGCAGTACTTC. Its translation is CASSLAGFGRPRDEQYF.

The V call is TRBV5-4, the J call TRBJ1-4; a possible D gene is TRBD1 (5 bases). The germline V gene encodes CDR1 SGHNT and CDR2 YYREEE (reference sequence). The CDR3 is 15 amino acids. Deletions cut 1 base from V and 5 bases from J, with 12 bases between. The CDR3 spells CASSLSGNRNEKLFF. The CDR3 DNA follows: TGTGCCAGCAGCTTGTCAGGGAATCGGAATGAAAAACTGTTTTTT.

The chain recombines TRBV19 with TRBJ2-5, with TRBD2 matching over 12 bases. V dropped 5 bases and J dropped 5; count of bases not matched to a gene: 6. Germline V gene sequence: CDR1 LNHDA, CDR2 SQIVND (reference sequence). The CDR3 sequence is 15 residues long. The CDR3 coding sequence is TGTGCCAGTAGTTCGACTAGCGGGAGCGCGGAGACCCAGTACTTC. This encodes CASSSTSGSAETQYF.

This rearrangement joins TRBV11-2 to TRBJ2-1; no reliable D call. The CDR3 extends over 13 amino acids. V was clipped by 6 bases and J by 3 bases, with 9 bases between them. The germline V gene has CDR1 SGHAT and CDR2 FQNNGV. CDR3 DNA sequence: TGTGCCAGCAGAGAACTAAACTACAATGAGCAGTTCTTC. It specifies CASRELNYNEQFF. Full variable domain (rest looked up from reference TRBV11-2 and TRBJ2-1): EAGVAQSPRYKIIEKRQSVAFWCNPISGHATLYWYQQILGQGPKLLIQFQNNGVVDDSQLPKDRFSAERLKGVDSTLKIQPAKLEDSAVYLCASRELNYNEQFFGPGTRLTVL.